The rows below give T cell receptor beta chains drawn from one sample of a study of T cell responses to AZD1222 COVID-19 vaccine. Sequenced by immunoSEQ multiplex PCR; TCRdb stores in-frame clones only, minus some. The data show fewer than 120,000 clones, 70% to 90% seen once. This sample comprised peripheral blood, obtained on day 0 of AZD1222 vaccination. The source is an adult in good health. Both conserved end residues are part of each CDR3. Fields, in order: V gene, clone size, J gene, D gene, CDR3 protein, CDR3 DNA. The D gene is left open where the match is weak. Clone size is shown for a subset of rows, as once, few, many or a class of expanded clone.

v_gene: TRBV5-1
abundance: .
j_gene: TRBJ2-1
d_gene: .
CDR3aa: CASSDPRGLSDNEQFF
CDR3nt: TGCGCCAGCAGCGACCCGCGGGGCCTCTCTGACAATGAGCAGTTCTTC

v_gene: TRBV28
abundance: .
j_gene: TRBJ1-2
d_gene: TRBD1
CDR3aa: CASTPPGQGRYGYTF
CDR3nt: TGTGCCAGCACCCCCCCCGGACAGGGACGATATGGCTACACCTTC

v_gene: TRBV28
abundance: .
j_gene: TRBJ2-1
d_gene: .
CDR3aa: CASSLMTSYNNEQFF
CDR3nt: TGTGCCAGCAGTTTAATGACATCGTACAACAATGAGCAGTTCTTC

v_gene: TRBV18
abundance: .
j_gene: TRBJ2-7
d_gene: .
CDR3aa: CASSPRGNQATYEQYF
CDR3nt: TGTGCCAGCTCACCAAGGGGGAATCAGGCTACCTACGAGCAGTACTTC

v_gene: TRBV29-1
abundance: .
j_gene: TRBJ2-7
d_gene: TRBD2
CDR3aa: CSVKTSGGYEQYF
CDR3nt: TGCAGCGTAAAGACTAGCGGGGGTTACGAGCAGTACTTC

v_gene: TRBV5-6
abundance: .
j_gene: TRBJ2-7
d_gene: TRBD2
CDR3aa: CASSLQINVRTSGNYEQYF
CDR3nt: TGTGCCAGCAGCTTGCAGATCAATGTCAGGACTAGCGGGAACTACGAGCAGTACTTC

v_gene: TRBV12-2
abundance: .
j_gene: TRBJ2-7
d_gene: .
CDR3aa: CASRLVASGRNEQYF
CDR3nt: TGTGCAAGTCGCTTAGTAGCTAGCGGGAGGAACGAGCAGTACTTC

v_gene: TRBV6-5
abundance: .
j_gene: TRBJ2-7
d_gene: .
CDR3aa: CASSPGPGRDEQYF
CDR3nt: TGTGCCAGCAGTCCCGGCCCGGGAAGGGACGAGCAGTACTTC

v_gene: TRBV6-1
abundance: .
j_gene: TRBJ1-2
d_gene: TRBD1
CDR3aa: CASSEGTGRNYGYTF
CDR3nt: TGTGCCAGCAGTGAAGGGACAGGGCGGAACTATGGCTACACCTTC

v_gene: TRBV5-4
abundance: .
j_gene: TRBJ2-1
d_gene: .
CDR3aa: CASSWDVADEQFF
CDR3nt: TGTGCCAGCAGCTGGGATGTTGCGGATGAGCAGTTCTTC

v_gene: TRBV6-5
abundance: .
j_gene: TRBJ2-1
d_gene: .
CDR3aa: CAITGSSYNEQFF
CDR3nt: TGTGCCATTACAGGTAGCTCCTACAATGAGCAGTTCTTC

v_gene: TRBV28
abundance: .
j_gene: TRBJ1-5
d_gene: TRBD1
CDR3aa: CASSLSGQILFPQHF
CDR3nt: TGTGCCAGCAGTTTATCGGGACAGATACTTTTCCCCCAGCATTTT

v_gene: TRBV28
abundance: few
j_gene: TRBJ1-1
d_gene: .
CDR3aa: CASKVGSLNTEAFF
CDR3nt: TGTGCCAGCAAAGTGGGCAGCCTGAACACTGAAGCTTTCTTT

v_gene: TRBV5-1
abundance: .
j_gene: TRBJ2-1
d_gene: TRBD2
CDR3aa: CASSLPGTSNEQFF
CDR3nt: TGCGCCAGCAGCTTACCCGGGACTAGCAATGAGCAGTTCTTC

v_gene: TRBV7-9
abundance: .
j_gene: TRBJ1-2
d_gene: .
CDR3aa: CASSLSTEIYGYTF
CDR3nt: TGTGCCAGCAGCTTATCAACAGAGATCTATGGCTACACCTTC

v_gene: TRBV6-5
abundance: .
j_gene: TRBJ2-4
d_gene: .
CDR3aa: CAGSGLNADIQYF
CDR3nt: TGTGCGGGATCAGGCCTAAACGCGGACATTCAGTACTTC

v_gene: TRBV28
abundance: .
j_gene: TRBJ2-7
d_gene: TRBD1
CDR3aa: CASRESGQASSYEQYF
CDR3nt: TGTGCCAGCAGGGAATCGGGACAGGCCAGCTCCTACGAGCAGTACTTC

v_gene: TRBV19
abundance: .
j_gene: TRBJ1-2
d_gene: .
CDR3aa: CASSILAGDRSAGYTF
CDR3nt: TGTGCCAGTAGTATTTTGGCGGGTGACAGGTCAGCTGGCTACACCTTC

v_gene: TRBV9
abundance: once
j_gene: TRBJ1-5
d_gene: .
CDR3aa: CASTTFVINQPQHF
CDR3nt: TGTGCCAGCACCACATTCGTGATAAATCAGCCCCAGCATTTT

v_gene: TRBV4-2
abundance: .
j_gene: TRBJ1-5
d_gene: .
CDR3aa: CASSQNLGPSNQPQHF
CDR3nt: TGTGCCAGCAGCCAAAATCTGGGGCCTAGCAATCAGCCCCAGCATTTT

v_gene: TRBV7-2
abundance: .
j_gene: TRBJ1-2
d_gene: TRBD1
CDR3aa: CASSLPGGAYGYTF
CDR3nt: TGTGCCAGCAGCTTACCAGGGGGCGCCTATGGCTACACCTTC

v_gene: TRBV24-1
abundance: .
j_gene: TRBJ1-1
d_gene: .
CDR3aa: CATSDLGYRGAFF
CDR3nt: TGTGCCACCAGTGATTTGGGCTACCGGGGAGCTTTCTTT

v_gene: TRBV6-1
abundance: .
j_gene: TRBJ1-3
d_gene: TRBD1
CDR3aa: CASSEGRGQGPGNTIYF
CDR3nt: TGTGCCAGCAGTGAAGGGAGGGGACAGGGCCCTGGAAACACCATATATTTT

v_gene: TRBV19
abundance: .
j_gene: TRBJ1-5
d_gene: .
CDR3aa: CASSIEGRQGGNQPQHF
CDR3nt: TGTGCCAGTAGTATAGAGGGAAGGCAGGGAGGCAATCAGCCCCAGCATTTT

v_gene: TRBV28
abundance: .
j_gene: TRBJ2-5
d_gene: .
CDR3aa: CASSSNRGGFQETQYF
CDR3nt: TGTGCCAGCAGTTCTAACAGAGGGGGGTTCCAAGAGACCCAGTACTTC

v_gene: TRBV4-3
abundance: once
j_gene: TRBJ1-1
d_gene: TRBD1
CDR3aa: CASSQDLPQGGLNTEAFF
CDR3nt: TGCGCCAGCAGCCAAGACCTTCCTCAGGGGGGGCTAAACACTGAAGCTTTCTTT

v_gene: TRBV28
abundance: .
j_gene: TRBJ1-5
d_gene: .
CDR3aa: CASSLTLGNQPQHF
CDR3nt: TGTGCCAGCAGTCTGACATTAGGCAATCAGCCCCAGCATTTT

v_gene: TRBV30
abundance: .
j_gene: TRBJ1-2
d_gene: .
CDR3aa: CAWSGQSRAHYGYTF
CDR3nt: TGTGCCTGGAGTGGACAGTCAAGAGCCCACTATGGCTACACCTTC

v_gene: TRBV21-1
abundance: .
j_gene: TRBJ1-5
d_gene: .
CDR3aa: CAPMNQPQHF
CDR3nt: TGTGCTCCGATGAATCAGCCCCAGCATTTT

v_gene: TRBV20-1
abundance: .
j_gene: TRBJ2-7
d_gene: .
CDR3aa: CSAPTQTGQYF
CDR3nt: TGCAGTGCTCCGACCCAGACGGGGCAGTACTTC

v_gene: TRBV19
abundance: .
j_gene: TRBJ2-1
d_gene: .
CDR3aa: CASSPQTQGGNEQFF
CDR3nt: TGTGCCAGTAGTCCCCAGACTCAAGGAGGCAATGAGCAGTTCTTC

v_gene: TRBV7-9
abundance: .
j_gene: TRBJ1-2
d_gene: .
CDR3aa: CASSLQSRGDGYTF
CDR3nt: TGTGCCAGCAGCCTCCAATCTAGGGGGGATGGCTACACCTTC

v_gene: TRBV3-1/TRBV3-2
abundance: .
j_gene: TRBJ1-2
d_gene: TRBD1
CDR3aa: CASSQGLGQGASGYTF
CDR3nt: TGTGCCAGCAGCCAAGGCCTGGGACAGGGGGCGTCTGGCTACACCTTC

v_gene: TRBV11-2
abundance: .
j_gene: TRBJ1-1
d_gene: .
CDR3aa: CASSLRRDPTEAFF
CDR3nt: TGTGCCAGCAGCTTAAGGAGGGATCCCACTGAAGCTTTCTTT

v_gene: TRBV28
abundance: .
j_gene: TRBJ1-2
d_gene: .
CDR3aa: CASYRRYGYTF
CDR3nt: TGTGCCAGCTACCGACGCTATGGCTACACCTTC

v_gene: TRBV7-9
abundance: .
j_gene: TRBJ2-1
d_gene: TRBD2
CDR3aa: CASRIGRLAGAYNEQFF
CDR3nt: TGTGCCAGCCGAATAGGGAGGCTAGCGGGCGCCTACAATGAGCAGTTCTTC

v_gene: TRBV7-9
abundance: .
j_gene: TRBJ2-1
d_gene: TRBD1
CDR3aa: CASSLGGQGYNEQFF
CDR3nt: TGTGCCAGCAGCCTGGGAGGACAGGGCTACAATGAGCAGTTCTTC

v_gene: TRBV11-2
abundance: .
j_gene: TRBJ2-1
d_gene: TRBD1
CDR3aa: CASSSTRIGQGNEQFF
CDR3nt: TGTGCCAGCAGCTCTACCAGGATTGGACAGGGGAATGAGCAGTTCTTC

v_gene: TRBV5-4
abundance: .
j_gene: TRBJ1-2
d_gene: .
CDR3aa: CASSLDRVGGYTF
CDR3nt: TGTGCCAGCAGCTTGGACAGGGTGGGCGGCTACACCTTC

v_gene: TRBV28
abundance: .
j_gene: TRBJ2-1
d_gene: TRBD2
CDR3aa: CASGPLAGLDEQFF
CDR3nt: TGTGCCAGCGGACCACTAGCGGGACTCGATGAGCAGTTCTTC

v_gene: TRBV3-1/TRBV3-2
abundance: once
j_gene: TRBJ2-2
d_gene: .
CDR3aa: CASSQDRRGLGTGELFF
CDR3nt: TGTGCCAGCAGCCAAGATCGTCGGGGTCTGGGCACCGGGGAGCTGTTTTTT

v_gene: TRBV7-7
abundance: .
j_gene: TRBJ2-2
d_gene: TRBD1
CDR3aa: CASSLVPGQGNTGELFF
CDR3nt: TGTGCTAGCAGCCTAGTCCCGGGACAGGGGAACACCGGGGAGCTGTTTTTT

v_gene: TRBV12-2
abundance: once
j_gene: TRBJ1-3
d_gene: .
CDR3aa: CASRLKGRDRRYSGNTIYF
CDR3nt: TGTGCAAGTCGCCTCAAGGGTCGAGACAGGAGGTACTCTGGAAACACCATATATTTT

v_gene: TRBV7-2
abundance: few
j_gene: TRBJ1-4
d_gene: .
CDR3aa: CASSYGFSGREKLFF
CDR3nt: TGTGCCAGCAGCTACGGGTTCTCCGGGCGTGAAAAACTGTTTTTT

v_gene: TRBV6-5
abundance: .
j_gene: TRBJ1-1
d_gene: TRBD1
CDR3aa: CASSRSGQLNTEAFF
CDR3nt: TGTGCCAGCTCCCGGTCGGGACAGCTGAACACTGAAGCTTTCTTT

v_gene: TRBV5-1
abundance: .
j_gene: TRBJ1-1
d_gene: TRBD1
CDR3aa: CASSLGGQTAAFF
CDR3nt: TGCGCCAGCAGCTTGGGGGGACAGACGGCAGCTTTCTTT

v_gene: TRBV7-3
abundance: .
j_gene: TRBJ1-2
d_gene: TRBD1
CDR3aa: CASSLTSTGSYGYTF
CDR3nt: TGTGCCAGCAGCTTAACGTCGACAGGGTCCTATGGCTACACCTTC

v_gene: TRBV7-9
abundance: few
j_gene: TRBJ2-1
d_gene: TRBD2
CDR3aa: CASSGSTSGYNEQFF
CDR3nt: TGTGCCAGCAGCGGCTCGACTAGCGGTTACAATGAGCAGTTCTTC

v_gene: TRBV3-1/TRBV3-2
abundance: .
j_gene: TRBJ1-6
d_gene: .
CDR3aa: CASSRRGAYNSPLHF
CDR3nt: TGTGCCAGCAGCCGCCGGGGAGCCTATAATTCACCCCTCCACTTT

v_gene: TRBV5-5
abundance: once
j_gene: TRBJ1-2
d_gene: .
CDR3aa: CASSLDGRLYGYTF
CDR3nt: TGTGCCAGCAGCTTGGACGGCAGACTCTATGGCTACACCTTC

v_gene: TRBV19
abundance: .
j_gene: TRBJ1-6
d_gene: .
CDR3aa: CASHKAGNSPLHF
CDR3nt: TGTGCCAGCCACAAGGCGGGAAATTCACCCCTCCACTTT